The rows below give T cell receptor beta chains drawn from one sample of a study of cytomegalovirus exposure and HLA in healthy donors. This table comes from immunoSEQ multiplex PCR, and its TCRdb copy is limited to in-frame clones, with some not included. The table lists 90,000 or so clones, 78% of them singletons, with 3% to 3.5% in the top ten. The source material was PBMCs. Source of these receptors: a woman aged 40 to 50 in good health and CMV-seronegative. The CDR3 runs from the conserved cysteine through the conserved F or W. A D gene is named only where the DNA matches it firmly. Clone size is not always given. Where it is, it says once, few, many or a class for expanded clones.

>.|once|TRBJ1-2|TRBV5-1
CASRVDGNYGYPF
TGCGCCAGCCGCGTCGACGGTAACTATGGCTACCCCTTC
>.|.|TRBJ2-1|TRBV7-2
CASSYLAPQQFF
TGTGCCAGCAGCTACCTAGCGCCCCAGCAGTTCTTC
>TRBD2|few|TRBJ2-1|TRBV5-1
CASSLGTSGRAGPQHEQFF
TGCGCCAGCAGCTTAGGGACTAGCGGGAGGGCCGGACCCCAACATGAGCAGTTCTTC
>.|.|TRBJ1-1|TRBV2
CASRILGQGRGDTEAFF
TGTGCCAGCAGAATCCTGGGGCAGGGGAGAGGAGACACTGAAGCTTTCTTT
>.|.|TRBJ1-2|TRBV25-1
CASSEFGTNGYTF
TGTGCCAGCAGTGAATTCGGGACAAATGGCTACACCTTC
>TRBD1|.|TRBJ2-1|TRBV2
CASRTGGTGYKFF
TGTGCCAGCAGGACGGGTGGGACAGGGTATAAGTTCTTC
>.|.|TRBJ2-7|TRBV7-4
CASSGRTMSKSYEQYF
TGTGCCAGCAGCGGGAGGACGATGTCAAAATCCTACGAGCAGTACTTC
>.|.|TRBJ1-5|TRBV19
CASSSPGSNQPQHF
TGTGCCAGTAGTTCCCCAGGGAGCAATCAGCCCCAGCATTTT
>TRBD2|.|TRBJ2-1|TRBV6-5
CASGSGGQANEQFF
TGTGCCAGCGGATCGGGAGGGCAGGCCAATGAGCAGTTCTTC
>TRBD2|.|TRBJ2-2|TRBV9
CASSVVAAGVGELFF
TGTGCCAGCAGCGTAGTAGCAGCGGGAGTTGGGGAGCTGTTTTTT
>TRBD1|.|TRBJ1-4|TRBV4-3
CASSRGQGERKLFF
TGCGCCAGCAGCCGAGGACAGGGAGAGCGAAAACTGTTTTTT
>TRBD1|once|TRBJ1-1|TRBV6-4
CASSPRGSTEAFF
TGTGCCAGCAGCCCCAGGGGGTCGACTGAAGCTTTCTTT
>TRBD2|once|TRBJ2-1|TRBV30
CAYLGTTTSSYNEQFF
TGTGCCTACCTAGGGACTACCACCAGCTCCTACAATGAGCAGTTCTTC
>.|.|TRBJ1-2|TRBV28
CASSLRETDYGYTF
TGTGCCAGCAGTTTAAGGGAGACCGACTATGGCTACACCTTC
>.|once|TRBJ2-1|TRBV7-9
CASTRLDYNEQFF
TGTGCCAGCACCCGACTAGATTACAATGAGCAGTTCTTC
>.|.|TRBJ1-2|TRBV14
CASSPFRQSSHSYGYTF
TGTGCCAGCAGCCCCTTCCGACAGTCTTCACACTCCTATGGCTACACCTTC
>TRBD1|.|TRBJ1-1|TRBV19
CASGDRWDTEAFF
TGTGCCAGTGGGGACAGATGGGACACTGAAGCTTTCTTT
>TRBD2|.|TRBJ2-7|TRBV19
CATRVRGTSASEQYF
TGTGCCACCCGCGTTCGTGGGACTAGTGCCTCTGAGCAGTACTTC
>.|.|TRBJ2-5|TRBV18
CASSPRVGETQYF
TGTGCCAGCTCACCGAGGGTAGGGGAGACCCAGTACTTC
>.|.|TRBJ2-7|TRBV28
CASGSGGAAYEQYF
TGTGCCAGTGGGTCTGGCGGAGCAGCCTACGAGCAGTACTTC
>.|few|TRBJ1-1|TRBV5-1
CASRGGRNTEAFF
TGCGCCAGCAGGGGGGGACGGAACACTGAAGCTTTCTTT
>TRBD2|.|TRBJ2-1|TRBV7-9
CASSLDSGNEQFF
TGTGCCAGCAGCTTAGATAGCGGGAATGAGCAGTTCTTC